The rows below give T cell receptor beta chains drawn from one sample of a study of cytomegalovirus exposure and HLA in healthy donors. TCRdb keeps only in-frame clones here, not all; method: immunoSEQ multiplex PCR. The sample holds 65,000 to 95,000 clones; 93% are singletons and the top ten take less than 4%. Sequencing used PBMCs. These receptors were collected from a woman aged 30 to 39 in good health and CMV-seronegative. The CDR3 runs from the conserved cysteine through the conserved F or W. D genes are given only for firm matches. Part of the rows lack a size; the others show once, few, many or a class for expanded clones.

>18|-|TRBV14|-|TRBJ2-3
CASSPPYGSSVSTDTQYF
TGTGCCAGCAGCCCTCCCTACGGGAGTAGCGTTAGCACAGATACGCAGTATTTT
>15|-|TRBV4-1|-|TRBJ2-1
CASSQVALRGNEQFF
TGCGCCAGCAGCCAAGTCGCGTTAAGGGGCAATGAGCAGTTCTTC
>19|-|TRBV2|TRBD2|TRBJ2-3
CASSWNRLAGGESTDTQYF
TGTGCCAGCAGTTGGAATCGACTAGCGGGAGGAGAAAGCACAGATACGCAGTATTTT
>15|-|TRBV7-2|-|TRBJ1-4
CASSRGETSNEKLFF
TGTGCCAGCAGCCGCGGGGAGACCTCTAATGAAAAACTGTTTTTT
>16|-|TRBV6-4|TRBD1|TRBJ1-4
CASSEPVDREREKLFF
TGTGCCAGCAGTGAACCTGTGGACAGGGAGAGGGAAAAACTGTTTTTT
>14|few|TRBV6-6|-|TRBJ2-2
CASSYQERTGELFF
TGTGCCAGCAGTTACCAAGAGCGCACCGGGGAGCTGTTTTTT
>15|-|TRBV4-1|TRBD1|TRBJ1-4
CASSPGDRGYEKLFF
TGCGCCAGCAGCCCAGGGGACAGGGGGTATGAAAAACTGTTTTTT
>14|once|TRBV30|TRBD1|TRBJ1-1
CAWRDRGRSSEAFF
TGTGCCTGGAGGGACAGGGGGCGAAGTAGTGAAGCTTTCTTT
>14|-|TRBV27|TRBD1|TRBJ1-1
CASRGDSLNTEAFF
TGTGCCAGCAGGGGGGACAGCCTGAACACTGAAGCTTTCTTT
>13|once|TRBV6-5|-|TRBJ1-3
CASSEQGGNTIYF
TGTGCCAGCAGTGAACAGGGTGGAAACACCATATATTTT
>13|-|TRBV27|-|TRBJ2-5
CASSLVYRETQYF
TGTGCCAGCAGTTTAGTTTACCGGGAGACCCAGTACTTC
>17|-|TRBV27|-|TRBJ1-1
CASTPRARGGMNTEAFF
TGTGCCAGCACCCCAAGAGCCCGGGGGGGGATGAACACTGAAGCTTTCTTT
>16|-|TRBV19|TRBD1|TRBJ2-1
CASSIRGTGPYNEQFF
TGTGCCAGTAGTATAAGAGGGACAGGGCCGTACAATGAGCAGTTCTTC
>13|few|TRBV6-6|-|TRBJ1-2
CASSYSLSYGYTF
TGTGCCAGCAGTTACTCTCTATCGTATGGCTACACCTTC
>15|-|TRBV7-9|TRBD2|TRBJ2-7
CASTKPVAGAYEQYF
TGTGCCAGCACCAAGCCCGTGGCGGGAGCCTACGAGCAGTACTTC
>16|-|TRBV5-8|TRBD1|TRBJ2-7
CASSNVHRGWPYEQYF
TGTGCCAGCAGTAATGTACACAGGGGGTGGCCCTACGAGCAGTACTTC
>15|-|TRBV2|TRBD2|TRBJ2-3
CASGAGLAGTDTQYF
TGTGCCAGCGGGGCTGGACTAGCGGGCACAGATACGCAGTATTTT
>17|-|TRBV2|TRBD2|TRBJ2-5
CASRMGLAEWGAETQYF
TGTGCCAGCAGGATGGGACTAGCGGAGTGGGGGGCGGAGACCCAGTACTTC
>15|-|TRBV5-1|TRBD2|TRBJ2-1
CASSLDGTSGGKQFF
TGCGCCAGCAGCTTGGACGGGACTAGTGGGGGTAAGCAGTTCTTC
>15|once|TRBV7-9|-|TRBJ1-5
CASSPQSDSNQPQHF
TGTGCCAGCAGCCCACAGAGTGATAGCAATCAGCCCCAGCATTTT
>13|-|TRBV7-2|-|TRBJ1-5
CASRGGEGQPQHF
TGTGCCAGCAGAGGCGGCGAGGGCCAGCCCCAGCATTTT
>14|-|TRBV6-1|-|TRBJ2-3
CASSEVLAQSGLYF
TGTGCCAGCAGTGAAGTTCTCGCGCAAAGCGGCTTGTATTTT
>16|-|TRBV2|TRBD2|TRBJ2-7
CASSPSLGGGEDEQYF
TGTGCCAGCAGCCCATCTCTGGGCGGGGGTGAGGACGAGCAGTACTTC
>11|-|TRBV9|TRBD1|TRBJ1-1
CASSPGTEAFF
TGTGCCAGCAGTCCGGGGACAGAGGCTTTCTTT
>16|-|TRBV6-5|TRBD2|TRBJ2-2
CASSSGTSSHTGELFF
TGTGCCAGCAGTTCCGGGACTAGCAGTCACACCGGGGAGCTGTTTTTT
>13|once|TRBV7-9|-|TRBJ1-5
CASSSRVNQPQHF
TGTGCCAGCAGCTCCCGGGTTAATCAGCCCCAGCATTTT
>12|-|TRBV2|TRBD1|TRBJ1-2
CASRGQSYGYTF
TGTGCCAGCAGGGGACAGTCCTATGGCTACACCTTC
>19|-|TRBV5-6|TRBD1|TRBJ1-1
CASRDRTGANLELNTEAFF
TGTGCCAGCAGGGATCGGACAGGGGCCAACCTCGAACTAAACACTGAAGCTTTCTTT
>12|-|TRBV2|-|TRBJ2-7
CASSEDWAQQYF
TGTGCCAGCAGTGAGGACTGGGCTCAACAGTACTTC
>18|-|TRBV28|TRBD1|TRBJ1-1
CASPPRDRGRRGDTEAFF
TGTGCCAGCCCCCCTCGGGACAGGGGGCGTCGGGGGGACACTGAAGCTTTCTTT
>15|-|TRBV7-3|TRBD1|TRBJ2-1
CASSGTESPRNEQFF
TGTGCCAGCTCCGGGACAGAATCTCCGAGGAATGAGCAGTTCTTC
>16|-|TRBV29-1|-|TRBJ1-1
CSVPKVVGWNTLEAFF
TGCAGCGTTCCGAAGGTGGTGGGCTGGAACACGCTTGAAGCTTTCTTT
>17|-|TRBV19|TRBD1|TRBJ2-7
CASSARGQGVFPGEQYF
TGTGCCAGTAGTGCGCGGGGACAGGGTGTGTTTCCGGGGGAGCAGTACTTC